This TCR beta chain is drawn from a study of blood T cell repertoires in COVID-19. Original methodology: Amplified reference gene primers provided the basis for estimating nucleated cell counts. TCRdb keeps only in-frame clones here, not all; method: immunoSEQ multiplex PCR. D and trimming come from the DNA, and the V and J calls and clone size come from that table. The profile shows 250,000 or so clones, around 90% of them singletons. Trimming took 2 bases from V and 2 from J, leaving 8 bases between them. The CDR3 has 14 residues. CDR1 and CDR2 from the germline V gene are SGHTA and FQGNSA. The sequenced sample consisted of peripheral blood. The sequence came from a woman aged 25 to 39 with acute or convalescent COVID-19. The J gene is TRBJ2-3, the V gene TRBV7-2; D is undetermined. The CDR3 is CASSLSSITDTQYF. CDR3 sequence (DNA): TGTGCCAGCAGCTTATCGTCTATCACAGATACGCAGTATTTT.